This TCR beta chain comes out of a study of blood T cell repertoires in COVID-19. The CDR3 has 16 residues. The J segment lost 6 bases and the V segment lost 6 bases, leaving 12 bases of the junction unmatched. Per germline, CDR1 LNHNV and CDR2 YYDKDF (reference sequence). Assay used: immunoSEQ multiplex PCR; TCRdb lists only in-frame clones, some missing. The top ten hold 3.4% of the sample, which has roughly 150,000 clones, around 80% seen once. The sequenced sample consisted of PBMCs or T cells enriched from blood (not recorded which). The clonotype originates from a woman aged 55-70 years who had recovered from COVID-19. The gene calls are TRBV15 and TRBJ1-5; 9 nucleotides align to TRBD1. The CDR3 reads CATSSPGTGRVQPQHF. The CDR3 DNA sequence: TGTGCCACCAGTTCACCCGGGACAGGGCGAGTTCAGCCCCAGCATTTT.